This note documents a single TCR beta chain sequence. Because the CDR3's place on the DNA is in doubt, the DNA is left out and the CDR3 is given as listed by TCRdb. TCRdb's copy holds only in-frame clones and misses some; the assay was immunoSEQ multiplex PCR. The sample records 600,000 or so clones, approximately 89% being singletons. This specimen comes from a study of shared T cell receptors in the human thymus. These same data were also listed under a study on human thymus T cells. That work states: Infants served as donors; they were healthy and Finnish and were having corrective surgery for congenital heart defects. The source of the thymus tissue was resections taken during corrective heart surgery. Thymic and blood repertoires appeared to display a bias in their usage of V and J genes. Related work found strong thymic repertoire overlap between unrelated individuals.

Sequencing used thymocytes. This sequence was found in a boy under two years old with a congenital heart defect.

CDR3: CASSTSTEEYEQYF. The chain combines TRBV6-5 with TRBJ2-7; TRBD1 is taken as the D call from the table, unchecked against the DNA. 14 amino acids form the CDR3, both terminal residues included. Per germline, CDR1 MNHEY and CDR2 SVGAGI.